The clone carrying this TCR beta chain was seen a few times. The source of the sample is a study of neurological immune-mediated disorders. The cDNA came from 5'RACE with 10-nucleotide random UMIs. TCRdb analysed the 5' RACE reads with MiXCR anew, one entry per CDR3 protein. The sample yields 60,000 to 85,000 distinct CDR3 sequences, around 4.8% seen once. Per germline, CDR1 MNHEY and CDR2 SMNVEV (reference sequence). The CDR3 consists of 16 residues. Trimming removed 0 bases at V and 4 bases at J, with 13 bases between. Libraries used 2 million unsorted PBMCs kept frozen in RNAlater. The clonotype was recovered from a woman in her seventies with multiple sclerosis. Sequencing was performed on PBMCs. The rearrangement uses TRBV27 and TRBJ2-1; possible D gene TRBD1, 6 bases. In DNA form, the CDR3 reads TGTGCCAGCAGTTTATCTTGGGACAAGAAATACAATGAGCAGTTCTTC. Protein: CASSLSWDKKYNEQFF.